This passage covers 24 T cell receptor beta chains from one sample sequenced in a study of T-cell memory formation after mild COVID-19. TCRdb reprocessed the 5' RACE reads with MiXCR, giving one entry per CDR3 protein. The table shows 400,000 to 500,000 distinct CDR3 sequences, with 20% occurring only once. The sequenced sample consisted of PBMCs or a T cell subset sorted from them (not recorded which). The receptor set was obtained from an adult woman who had mild COVID-19 (a few samples of this study predate the infection). Cell type and time point are not known.

The chain is built from TRBV20-1 and TRBJ1-1; the D is unclear. The germline V and J ends were trimmed by 6 bases and 1 base, with 12 bases remaining between them. The V gene's germline CDR1 is DFQATT and CDR2 SNEGSKA (reference sequence). The CDR3 sequence is 13 residues long. The DNA for the CDR3 is TGCAGTGCACCCAAACAGACGAACACTGAAGCTTTCTTT. It encodes CSAPKQTNTEAFF.

The chain has TRBV20-1 and TRBJ2-3; TRBD2 aligns across 8 bases. V was pared by 3 bases and J by 2 bases, with 10 bases of the junction left unmatched. The CDR3 is 16 amino acids. Germline CDR1 DFQATT, CDR2 SNEGSKA (reference sequence). CDR3 nucleotides: TGCAGTGCTAGTCGGAATAGCGGGACCTCCACAGATACGCAGTATTTT. Residues: CSASRNSGTSTDTQYF.

This clonotype came up a few times. This chain connects TRBV3-1 to TRBJ2-1; TRBD2 matches at 14 bases. V gave up 0 bases and J gave up 6 bases; unmatched junction bases: 1. This CDR3 comprises 16 residues. Germline V gene lookup returns CDR1 LGHDT and CDR2 YNNKEL (reference sequence). This chain's CDR3 is CASSQEGLAGANEQFF. CDR3 DNA: TGTGCCAGCAGCCAAGAGGGACTAGCGGGGGCCAATGAGCAGTTCTTC.

The chain combines TRBV5-1 with TRBJ2-1; D is possibly TRBD1 (5 bases). The V and J ends lost 0 bases and 6 bases respectively, with 10 bases between them. Germline V lookup: CDR1 SGHRS, CDR2 YFSETQ. The CDR3 length is 14 residues. The CDR3 nucleotides read TGCGCCAGCAGCTTGGATAGACAGATCAATGAGCAGTTCTTC. Translation: CASSLDRQINEQFF.

This clonotype was detected a few times. V gene TRBV6-6 combines with J gene TRBJ1-1; unclear D gene. Germline V gene sequence: CDR1 MNHNY, CDR2 SVGAGI (reference sequence). With 2 bases removed from V and 9 bases from J, the gap between germline ends came to 13 bases. CDR3 length equals 13 residues. In DNA, the CDR3 is TGTGCCAGCAGTTACAAAACGGCGTTACAAGCTTTCTTT. Protein product: CASSYKTALQAFF.

In its sample, this clonotype was seen a few times. The CDR3 sequence is CASSKGTGGQETQYF. The CDR3, as DNA: TGTGCCAGCAGCAAAGGGACAGGAGGGCAAGAGACCCAGTACTTC. The J gene is TRBJ2-5, the V gene TRBV9, with TRBD1 identical over 8 bases. CDR1 and CDR2 (germline): SGDLS, YYNGEE. The J segment lost 2 bases and the V segment lost 4 bases, leaving 7 bases of the junction unmatched. This CDR3 comprises 15 residues.

This clonotype has a handful of counts. V is TRBV7-3 and J is TRBJ2-5, with a tentative D call TRBD2 (7 bases). CDR1 and CDR2 (germline): SGHTA, FQGTGA. Trimming cost V 5 bases and J 5 bases, with 18 bases left between them. The CDR3 covers 15 residues. The CDR3 spells CASSPRGGARETQYF. CDR3 bases: TGTGCCAGCAGCCCCCGAGGGGGGGCGCGTGAGACCCAGTACTTC. The entire variable domain, with the rest obtained from reference TRBV7-3 and TRBJ2-5, is as follows: GAGVSQTPSNKVTEKGKYVELRCDPISGHTALYWYRQSLGQGPEFLIYFQGTGAADDSGLPNDRFFAVRPEGSVSTLKIQRTERGDSAVYLCASSPRGGARETQYFGPGTRLLVL.

This clonotype was counted only a few times. Being one base from a much bigger clone, this may be a read error. The chain employs TRBV10-3 and TRBJ2-5; D uncertain. The CDR3 loop spans 11 amino acids. The V gene lost 2 bases and the J gene lost 2 bases, with 0 bases spanning the gap. In germline, CDR1 is ENHRY, CDR2 SYGVKD. CDR3 region: CAISEQETQYF. CDR3 bases: TGTGCCATCAGTGAGCAAGAGACCCAGTACTTC.

This clonotype was counted a few times. The V call is TRBV30, the J call TRBJ2-3, with D possibly TRBD1 on 6 matching bases. The CDR3 spans 17 residues. Germline V gene lookup returns CDR1 GTSNPN and CDR2 SVGIG (reference sequence). V lost 3 bases and J lost 3, with 22 bases in between. CDR3 amino acids: CAWRQGSGHRGTDTQYF. DNA for the CDR3: TGTGCCTGGAGACAGGGTTCCGGCCACCGAGGAACAGATACGCAGTATTTT.

This clonotype was found a few times. The DNA of the CDR3 is TGTGCCAGCAAAAAGTTCCGGGGGCCAGGGGAGACCCAGTACTTC. Protein product: CASKKFRGPGETQYF. This chain connects TRBV7-2 to TRBJ2-5; D may match TRBD1 or TRBD2 (6 bases each). V lost 7 bases and J lost 5, with 20 bases in between. This CDR3 has 15 amino acids. Germline CDR1 is SGHTA and CDR2 is FQGNSA.

The gene calls are TRBV5-1 and TRBJ1-1; TRBD1 might be the D (6 bases). The CDR3 contains 16 residues. The V and J ends lost 0 bases and 2 bases respectively, with 14 bases between them. Germline V gene sequence: CDR1 SGHRS, CDR2 YFSETQ. Here the CDR3 DNA reads TGCGCCAGCAGCTTGGGGCGATACAGGGATAACACTGAAGCTTTCTTT. This gives the protein CASSLGRYRDNTEAFF.

This clonotype came up a few times. V gene TRBV5-1 combines with J gene TRBJ2-3, with 7 bases fitting TRBD2. CDR3 size: 12 residues. Unmatched junction bases numbered 12, after V lost 5 bases and J lost 15 bases. Germline V gives CDR1 SGHRS, CDR2 YFSETQ. The CDR3 DNA follows: TGCGCCAGCAGTCACGATCGGACTAGTCATTATTTT. Residues: CASSHDRTSHYF.

This clonotype occurred a few times. The chain employs TRBV20-1 and TRBJ1-5; D is uncertain. CDR1 is DFQATT, CDR2 SNEGSKA, per germline (reference sequence). This CDR3 region has 16 residues. V lost 1 base, J lost 5 bases, and 18 bases lay in between. CDR3 protein: CSARVPSGIKDQPQHF. CDR3 DNA sequence: TGCAGTGCTAGAGTCCCCTCCGGGATAAAGGATCAGCCCCAGCATTTT.

The chain uses TRBV5-1 and TRBJ1-1, with 9 bases matching TRBD1. This CDR3 has 17 amino acids. Germline assignment: CDR1 SGHRS and CDR2 YFSETQ. Germline trimming cut 1 base from V and 1 base from J; bases unmatched to any gene: 8. DNA for the CDR3: TGCGCCAGCAGCTTGCCCTTGGACAGGGGAAAGAACACTGAAGCTTTCTTT. Amino acids: CASSLPLDRGKNTEAFF. Complete variable domain (other parts from reference TRBV5-1 and TRBJ1-1): KAGVTQTPRYLIKTRGQQVTLSCSPISGHRSVSWYQQTPGQGLQFLFEYFSETQRNKGNFPGRFSGRQFSNSRSEMNVSTLELGDSALYLCASSLPLDRGKNTEAFFGQGTRLTVV.

This clonotype has just a few counts. The CDR3 coding sequence is TGCGCCAGCAGGGGAAACTCCTACAATGAGCAGTTCTTC. The encoded protein is CASRGNSYNEQFF. This chain links TRBV23-1 with TRBJ2-1; D is uncertain. TRBV23-1 is an ORF, and what it does is uncertain. V was trimmed by 6 bases and J by 0 bases, leaving 6 bases between them. The CDR3 consists of 13 residues.

The chain combines TRBV3-1 with TRBJ2-2; TRBD2 aligns across 12 bases. The CDR3 totals 18 residues. V shed 3 bases and J 1 base; nucleotides not matched to a gene: 6. CDR1 and CDR2 (germline): LGHDT, YNNKEL (reference sequence). The CDR3 region has the DNA TGTGCCAGCAGCCATCCATCGGGACTAGCGGGGAACACCGGGGAGCTGTTTTTT. It specifies CASSHPSGLAGNTGELFF. The full variable domain, its missing parts supplied by reference TRBV3-1 and TRBJ2-2, is DTAVSQTPKYLVTQMGNDKSIKCEQNLGHDTMYWYKQDSKKFLKIMFSYNNKELIINETVPNRFSPKSPDKAHLNLHINSLELGDSAVYFCASSHPSGLAGNTGELFFGEGSRLTVL.

The genes are TRBV9 and TRBJ2-2; unclear D gene. The CDR3 consists of 14 residues. Germline V gives CDR1 SGDLS, CDR2 YYNGEE. V lost 2 bases and J 3 bases, leaving 8 bases between the germline ends. In DNA form, the CDR3 reads TGTGCCAGCAGCGTGCCTATTCACACCGGGGAGCTGTTTTTT. This codes for CASSVPIHTGELFF. Full variable domain (rest looked up from reference TRBV9 and TRBJ2-2): DSGVTQTPKHLITATGQRVTLRCSPRSGDLSVYWYQQSLDQGLQFLIQYYNGEERAKGNILERFSAQQFPDLHSELNLSSLELGDSALYFCASSVPIHTGELFFGEGSRLTVL.

In this sample, this clonotype turned up a few times. The rearrangement uses TRBV10-3 and TRBJ2-7; no definite D call. The V and J ends lost 8 bases and 0 bases respectively, with 8 bases between them. The CDR3 is made up of 12 amino acids. The germline V gene has CDR1 ENHRY and CDR2 SYGVKD. CDR3 in DNA: TGTGCCATCTCTACAAGCTCCTACGAGCAGTACTTC. This encodes CAISTSSYEQYF.

This chain connects TRBV14 to TRBJ2-1; 14 positions match TRBD2. J was trimmed by 4 bases and V by 5 bases; bases with no gene match: 10. This CDR3 is built from 18 residues. The germline V gene encodes CDR1 SGHDN and CDR2 FVKESK. The CDR3 nucleotides are TGTGCCAGCAGCAAAAGACTAGCGGGAGGGCCGGATTACAATGAGCAGTTCTTC. Its translation is CASSKRLAGGPDYNEQFF. Based on the CDR3 plus reference TRBV14 and TRBJ2-1, the full variable domain is EAGVTQFPSHSVIEKGQTVTLRCDPISGHDNLYWYRRVMGKEIKFLLHFVKESKQDESGMPNNRFLAERTGGTYSTLKVQPAELEDSGVYFCASSKRLAGGPDYNEQFFGPGTRLTVL.

This clonotype turned up a few times. This sequence joins TRBV12-3 or TRBV12-4 and TRBJ2-7, with 13 nucleotides matching TRBD2. The length of the CDR3 is 15 residues. The trim removed 8 bases at V and 0 bases at J, leaving 4 bases unmatched. The CDR3 spells CASGWTSGGSYEQYF. The CDR3 nucleotides are TGTGCCAGCGGATGGACTAGCGGGGGCTCCTACGAGCAGTACTTC.

This chain joins TRBV29-1 and TRBJ2-2; D possibly corresponds to TRBD1 (8 bases). CDR1 is SQVTM and CDR2 is ANQGSEA in the germline V gene. The germline V and J ends were trimmed by 7 bases and 5 bases, with 17 bases remaining between them. There are 14 residues in the CDR3. This CDR3 reads CSGNTGGGTGELFF. The CDR3 bases are TGCAGCGGAAATACAGGGGGGGGAACCGGGGAGCTGTTTTTT.

The rearrangement links TRBV5-1 to TRBJ2-5; the D is unclear. This CDR3 region has 14 residues. Trimming removed 3 bases from V and 4 bases from J, with 13 bases in between. Germline CDR1 and CDR2: SGHRS and YFSETQ. The CDR3 coding sequence is TGCGCCAGCAGCTCTGGGGTTACGGCAGAGACCCAGTACTTC. It codes for CASSSGVTAETQYF.

Many counts were recorded for this clonotype. The rearrangement uses TRBV5-6 and TRBJ2-6, with unresolved D. Trimming shortened V by 1 base and J by 2 bases, and 7 bases separated the two germline ends. From germline, CDR1 is SGHDT and CDR2 YYEEEE. The CDR3 runs 15 residues. This chain's CDR3 is CASSLTLPGANVLTF. In DNA, the CDR3 is TGTGCCAGCAGCTTGACATTGCCTGGGGCCAACGTCCTGACTTTC.

The chain combines TRBV6-5 with TRBJ2-1; 9 nucleotides agree with TRBD2. This CDR3 spans 17 amino acids. With V trimmed by 5 bases and J by 0 bases, 8 bases remained unmatched. Germline V gene sequence: CDR1 MNHEY, CDR2 SVGAGI. The CDR3 sequence is CASSPRTSVSSYNEQFF. DNA of the CDR3: TGTGCCAGCAGTCCCCGGACTAGCGTCAGCTCCTACAATGAGCAGTTCTTC.